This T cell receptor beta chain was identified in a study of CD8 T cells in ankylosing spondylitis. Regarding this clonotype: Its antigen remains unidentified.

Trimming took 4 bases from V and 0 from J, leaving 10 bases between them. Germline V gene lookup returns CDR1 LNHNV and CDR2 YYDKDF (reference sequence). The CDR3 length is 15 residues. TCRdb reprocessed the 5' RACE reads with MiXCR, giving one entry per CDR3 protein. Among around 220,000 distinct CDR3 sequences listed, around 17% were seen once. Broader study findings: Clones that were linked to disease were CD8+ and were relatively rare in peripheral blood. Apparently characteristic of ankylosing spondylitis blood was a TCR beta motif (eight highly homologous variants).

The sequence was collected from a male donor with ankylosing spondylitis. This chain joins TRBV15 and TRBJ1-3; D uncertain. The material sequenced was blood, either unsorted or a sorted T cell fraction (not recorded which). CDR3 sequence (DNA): TGTGCCACCAGCACTGGCGGGTTCTCTGGAAACACCATATATTTT. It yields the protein CATSTGGFSGNTIYF.